This T cell receptor beta chain was found in a study of blood T cell repertoires in COVID-19. Overall study context: COVID-19 samples from acute and convalescent phases originated in the United States, Italy and Spain. T cells, B-cell-depleted T cells, or PBMCs supplied cDNA or gDNA.

Germline CDR1 is SQVTM and CDR2 is ANQGSEA. This CDR3 has 12 amino acids. V lost 3 bases to trimming and J lost 5 bases; unmatched junction nucleotides: 2. In the original workflow: How many nucleated cells were present was estimated from reference gene primer amplification. TCRdb keeps only in-frame clones here, not all; method: immunoSEQ multiplex PCR. V, J and clone size derive from that table, while D and trimming were established from the DNA sequence. The sample carries 150,000 to 200,000 clones, about 85% recorded once. Specimen: peripheral blood. The gene calls are TRBV29-1 and TRBJ1-1; the match to TRBD1 covers 8 bases. This receptor was obtained from a woman between 70 and 85 years old with COVID-19, enrolled during active disease. The CDR3 loop is CSVERQGTEAFF. For the CDR3, the DNA is TGCAGCGTTGAGCGACAGGGGACTGAAGCTTTCTTT.